What follows are 6 T cell receptor beta chains derived from one specimen sequenced in a study of control samples from healthy donors and cancer patients. Method: immunoSEQ multiplex PCR; TCRdb's copy keeps in-frame clones and lacks some. The data contain about 140,000 clones, around 90% of them singletons. Sequenced: blood. The receptors originated from a man aged 18 to 30 in good health.

The rearrangement joins TRBV6-4 to TRBJ1-3; D remains unclear. V lost 2 bases and J lost 3, with 2 bases in between. Germline CDR1 reads MRHNA; CDR2 reads SNTAGT. CDR3 length: 12 residues. The CDR3 nucleotides are TGTGCCAGCAGTGACGGTGGAAACACCATATATTTT. Protein sequence: CASSDGGNTIYF.

CDR3 in amino acids: CASSQLGPTDTQYF. The CDR3 region has the DNA TGTGCCAGCAGCCAGCTAGGGCCCACAGATACGCAGTATTTT. The chain combines TRBV6-5 with TRBJ2-3; no definite D call. V shed 6 bases and J shed 2 bases, with 12 bases lying between them. The CDR3 extends over 14 amino acids. Germline V CDR1 and CDR2: MNHEY, SVGAGI.

The J gene is TRBJ1-1, the V gene TRBV27; D remains unclear. This CDR3 is 13 amino acids long. V was trimmed by 2 bases and J by 0 bases, leaving 4 bases between them. Germline CDR1 is MNHEY and CDR2 is SMNVEV (reference sequence). The CDR3, as DNA: TGTGCCAGCAGTTTAGACTTGAACACTGAAGCTTTCTTT. It yields the protein CASSLDLNTEAFF.

This clone appeared once. The rearrangement links TRBV25-1 to TRBJ1-3; no reliable D call. The V and J ends lost 2 bases and 0 bases respectively, with 11 bases between them. This CDR3 comprises 16 residues. Germline loops: CDR1 MGHDK, CDR2 SYGVNS. The CDR3 here is CASSEPPGDSGNTIYF. The CDR3 bases are TGTGCCAGCAGTGAACCGCCAGGAGACTCTGGAAACACCATATATTTT.

CDR3 region: CASSLMGQPQHF. CDR3 DNA sequence: TGTGCCAGCAGCTTAATGGGGCAGCCCCAGCATTTT. V is TRBV7-2 and J is TRBJ1-5; the D is unclear. Germline V gives CDR1 SGHTA, CDR2 FQGNSA. This CDR3 contains 12 residues. Trimming removed 2 bases from V and 7 bases from J, with 6 bases in between.

The genes are TRBV20-1 and TRBJ2-7; D is ambiguous. Deletions cut 6 bases from V and 2 bases from J, with 5 bases between. There are 10 residues in the CDR3. Germline CDR1 is DFQATT and CDR2 is SNEGSKA (reference sequence). CDR3 bases: TGCAGTGCCCAAGCCTACGAGCAGTACTTC. Translation: CSAQAYEQYF.